This TCR beta chain is from a study of patients and donors after allogeneic stem cell transplantation. This clonotype was observed many times. TCRdb analysed the RT-PCR reads with MiXCR anew, one entry per CDR3 protein. The sample records about 200,000 distinct CDR3 sequences, less than 50% being singletons. V was clipped by 5 bases and J by 4 bases; unmatched bases: 8. CDR1 is MNHEY, CDR2 SVGAGI, per germline. The CDR3 contains 15 residues. The sequence was obtained from a human donor who was either an allogeneic HSCT recipient or a stem cell or donor lymphocyte infusion donor (not recorded which). It is not recorded whose cells these are; they may come from a transplant donor. The genes are TRBV6-5 and TRBJ1-1, with 9 bases fitting TRBD1. Sequenced: blood, either unsorted or a sorted T cell fraction (not recorded which). DNA of the CDR3: TGTGCCAGCAGTCCAACACAGGGGGCCGGCACTGAAGCTTTCTTT. It translates to CASSPTQGAGTEAFF.